This T cell receptor (beta chain) stems from a study of blood T cell repertoires in COVID-19. V was trimmed by 3 bases and J by 10 bases, leaving 13 bases between them. Germline V CDR1 and CDR2: SEHNR, FQNEAQ (reference sequence). The CDR3 loop spans 14 amino acids. Produced via immunoSEQ multiplex PCR; TCRdb's table is partial and in-frame only. This sample carries fewer than 500,000 clones, roughly 86% of them seen once, and the ten largest clones take 1.3%. Sequencing used PBMCs or T cells enriched from blood (not recorded which). The clonotype was recovered from a man under 40 who had recovered from COVID-19. The chain has TRBV7-9 and TRBJ1-6, with a possible D match to TRBD1 (5 bases). The CDR3 spells CASSFEQVVSPLHF. The CDR3 DNA is TGTGCCAGCAGCTTCGAACAGGTCGTCTCACCCCTCCACTTT.